This TCR beta chain was recovered during a study of cytomegalovirus exposure and HLA in healthy donors. The study, taken as a whole, reports: Sequencing likely caused a cluster of highly shared sequence variants.

Concerning this clone itself: The antigen is unknown.

13 Jbeta primers and 60 Vbeta primers were used for the PCR. Method: immunoSEQ multiplex PCR; TCRdb's copy keeps in-frame clones and lacks some. This table holds 100,000 to 150,000 clones, around 72% found once. Sequencing was done on a sample of PBMCs. This clonotype was obtained from a woman in her late teens or twenties in good health and CMV-seronegative.

The CDR3 coding sequence is TGTGCCAGCAGGGAGGGACGGCACTATGGCTACACCTTC. This sequence encodes CASREGRHYGYTF. The chain carries TRBV2 and TRBJ1-2, with TRBD1 as a possible D gene (5 bases). The V gene lost 6 bases and the J gene lost 3 bases, with 11 bases spanning the gap. Looked up from germline, CDR1 is SNHLY and CDR2 is FYNNEI. The CDR3 extends over 13 amino acids.